This TCR beta chain appears in the sequencing data of a study of cytomegalovirus exposure and HLA in healthy donors. The PCR ran on 60 Vbeta and 13 Jbeta primers. Original processing methods: Approximately 83 million unique TCR beta chains, roughly 10 million shared, were counted in a later analysis. TCRdb's table, derived via immunoSEQ multiplex PCR, lists solely in-frame clones and lacks some. That table is the source of V, J and clone size, and D and trimming were worked out from the DNA. The sample gives around 140,000 clones, around 80% of which show up once; about 3.1% is in the top ten. Notes on the study in general: In a later analysis, an Asian-associated ancestry cluster reportedly showed fewer N-insertions than the approximately 640-donor mean.

A remark on this clone: The target antigen is unknown.

The sequence was obtained from a man in his forties or fifties in good health and CMV-seronegative. The sample consisted of PBMCs.

CDR3 sequence (DNA): TGTGCTAGTGGTGAGGACAGGGTTAGCACAGATACGCAGTATTTT. Its translation is CASGEDRVSTDTQYF. The chain couples TRBV12-5 to TRBJ2-3; 8 nucleotides agree with TRBD1. CDR3 size: 15 residues. CDR1 and CDR2 from the germline V gene are LGHNT and FRNRAP. V trimming: 5 bases; J trimming: 0 bases; junction bases outside the gene matches: 4.